Sequencing of this TCR beta chain was carried out in a study of T cells in Graves' hyperthyroidism and ophthalmopathy. It was considered stable Graves' hyperthyroidism when ophthalmopathy did not progress within 18 months. RNA transcripts were the template for amplifying TCR beta CDR3 regions. RT-PCR in the first round (using the HTBI primer set) targeted the TCR CDR3. From the multiplex PCR reads, TCRdb called clonotypes with MiXCR, one entry per CDR3 protein. The sample holds 450,000 to 700,000 distinct CDR3 sequences, about half seen once. The CDR3 loop spans 16 amino acids. Per germline, CDR1 DFQATT and CDR2 SNEGSKA (reference sequence). Trimming left V 0 bases short and J 1 base short, with 13 bases between. Study conclusions and caveats: From stable hyperthyroidism, ophthalmopathy was separated by a 13 V-J model. Ophthalmopathy, which appeared later, was predicted by the model a median about 5.9 months before onset. Among thyroid clonotypes expanded above 0.001, most also appeared in blood.

This clonotype appeared many times. Its antigen remains unidentified. The TCR originated in a woman between 18 and 29 years old with Graves' hyperthyroidism. Sequences were obtained from peripheral blood or thyroid tissue (not recorded which). This rearrangement joins TRBV20-1 to TRBJ1-5; no clear D. The CDR3 DNA follows: TGCAGTGCTAGAGATAGAGAACCGAAAAGCAATCAGCCCCAGCATTTT. Its translation is CSARDREPKSNQPQHF.